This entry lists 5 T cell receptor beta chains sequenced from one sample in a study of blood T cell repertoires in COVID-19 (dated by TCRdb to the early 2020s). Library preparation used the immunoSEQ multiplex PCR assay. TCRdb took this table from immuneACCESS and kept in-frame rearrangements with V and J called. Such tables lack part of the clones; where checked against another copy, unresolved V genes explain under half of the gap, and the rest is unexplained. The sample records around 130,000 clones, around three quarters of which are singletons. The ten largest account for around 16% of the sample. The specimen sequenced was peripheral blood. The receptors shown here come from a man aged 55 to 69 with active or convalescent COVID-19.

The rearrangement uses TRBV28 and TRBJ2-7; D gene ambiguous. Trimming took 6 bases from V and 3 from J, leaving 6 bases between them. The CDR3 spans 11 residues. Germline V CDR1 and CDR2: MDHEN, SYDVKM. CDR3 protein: CASSPHYEQYF. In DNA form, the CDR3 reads TGTGCCAGCAGCCCACACTACGAGCAGTACTTC. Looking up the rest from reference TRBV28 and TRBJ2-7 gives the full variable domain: DVKVTQSSRYLVKRTGEKVFLECVQDMDHENMFWYRQDPGLGLRLIYFSYDVKMKEKGDIPEGYSVSREKKERFSLILESASTNQTSMYLCASSPHYEQYFGPGTRLTVT.

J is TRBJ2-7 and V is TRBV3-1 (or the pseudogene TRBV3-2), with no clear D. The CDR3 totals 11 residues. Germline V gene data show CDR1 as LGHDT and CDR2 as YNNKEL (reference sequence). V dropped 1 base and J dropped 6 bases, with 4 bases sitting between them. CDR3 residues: CASSQAFEQYF. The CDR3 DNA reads TGTGCCAGCAGCCAAGCCTTCGAGCAGTACTTC.

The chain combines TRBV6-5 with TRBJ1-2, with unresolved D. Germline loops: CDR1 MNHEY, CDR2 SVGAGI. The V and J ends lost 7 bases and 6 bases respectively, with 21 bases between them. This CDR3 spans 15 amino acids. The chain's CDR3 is CASKRKRGIVDGYTF. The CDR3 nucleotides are TGTGCCAGCAAACGAAAGAGAGGGATCGTCGATGGCTACACCTTC.

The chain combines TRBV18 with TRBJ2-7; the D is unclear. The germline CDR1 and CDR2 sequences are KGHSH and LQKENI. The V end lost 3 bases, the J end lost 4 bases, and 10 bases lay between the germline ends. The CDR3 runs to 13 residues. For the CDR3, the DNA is TGTGCCAGCTCACCGGGCGACGGATACGAGCAGTACTTC. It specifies CASSPGDGYEQYF.

This chain's CDR3 is CASSQDTPLVAGSYNEQFF. CDR3 in DNA: TGTGCCAGCAGCCAAGATACCCCCCTGGTAGCGGGATCCTACAATGAGCAGTTCTTC. The V gene is TRBV14, the J gene TRBJ2-1; 8 bases agree with TRBD2. The V gene end was trimmed by 0 bases and the J gene end by 1 base; junction bases not matched to a gene: 11. The CDR3 is 19 residues long. Germline values: CDR1 SGHDN, CDR2 FVKESK.